The 10 T cell receptor beta chains below come from one sample, sequenced in a study of T cell changes during pregnancy in multiple sclerosis (dated by TCRdb to the late 2010s). The method was the immunoSEQ multiplex PCR assay. In its TCRdb copy, this immuneACCESS table keeps in-frame sequences only and misses some clones. Where compared with another copy, unresolved V genes explain less than half of these, and the others have no known cause. Here the sample has 45,000 to 55,000 clones; approximately 90% occur a single time. About 2% of the sample goes to the ten largest clones. The sample here was peripheral blood, taken in the first trimester of pregnancy. Receptors were obtained from a female donor with multiple sclerosis, enrolled in a pregnancy study.

This clone was detected only a few times. CDR3 sequence (DNA): TGTGCCAGCTCACCACAGGTCGCAGGCCAGTATGGCTACACCTTC. Its translation is CASSPQVAGQYGYTF. The V gene is TRBV18, the J gene TRBJ1-2; D gene unclear. The germline CDR1 and CDR2 sequences are KGHSH and LQKENI. V lost 1 base and J lost 5, with 14 bases in between. This CDR3 region has 15 residues.

V gene TRBV5-1 combines with J gene TRBJ2-5; 7 bases align to TRBD2. Losses at the gene ends were 4 bases for V and 4 bases for J; bases not matched to a gene: 10. Germline V gene data show CDR1 as SGHRS and CDR2 as YFSETQ. The CDR3 totals 15 residues. The DNA of the CDR3 is TGCGCCAGCAGCCCGAGAGCGGGGCGGGGAGAGACCCAGTACTTC. Its protein product is CASSPRAGRGETQYF.

This clone was observed a few times. J is TRBJ1-1 and V is TRBV30, with 9 bases that match TRBD1. V was pared by 2 bases and J by 1 base, with 8 bases of the junction left unmatched. Germline V lookup: CDR1 GTSNPN, CDR2 SVGIG (reference sequence). The CDR3 is 16 residues long. This CDR3 is CAWSPFSTGGNTEAFF. Written as DNA, the CDR3 is TGTGCCTGGAGTCCCTTTTCGACAGGGGGGAACACTGAAGCTTTCTTT.

CDR3 sequence (DNA): TGTGCCAGCAGTGCCACCTACATGGAGATCTACGAGCAGTACTTC. Protein product: CASSATYMEIYEQYF. The V and J genes are TRBV6-6 and TRBJ2-7; D is ambiguous. Germline-derived CDR1 and CDR2 are MNHNY and SVGAGI (reference sequence). This CDR3 is 15 amino acids long. V lost 5 bases to trimming and J lost 3 bases, with 17 bases between them.

The DNA for the CDR3 is TGTGCCAGCTCCCGGGACACGTACCAAGAGACCCAGTACTTC. Encoded protein: CASSRDTYQETQYF. The V gene is TRBV6-5, the J gene TRBJ2-5; possibly TRBD1 for D (6 bases). This CDR3 contains 14 residues. Germline CDR1 reads MNHEY; CDR2 reads SVGAGI. The ends were cut back, 8 bases at V and 0 bases at J, with 13 bases in the middle.

The genes are TRBV5-3 and TRBJ1-5; 8 bases line up with TRBD1. TRBV5-3 is given ORF status, its function remaining uncertain. V lost 6 bases and J lost 8; bases outside the gene matches: 16. This CDR3 region has 16 residues. The CDR3 coding sequence is TGTGCCAGAAAGCTGGCAGGGGGCATTCCTGATAAGCCCCAGCATTTT. Its protein is CARKLAGGIPDKPQHF.

V and J are TRBV9 and TRBJ1-3; D gene uncertain. CDR1 and CDR2 (germline): SGDLS, YYNGEE. The V and J ends lost 4 bases and 0 bases respectively, with 17 bases between them. The CDR3 contains 17 residues. The CDR3 loop is CASSPLPGGISGNTIYF. CDR3 DNA: TGTGCCAGCAGCCCTTTACCCGGCGGGATCTCTGGAAACACCATATATTTT.

The chain links TRBV19 to TRBJ1-2; D is unresolved. Germline CDR1 reads LNHDA; CDR2 reads SQIVND (reference sequence). CDR3 length equals 13 residues. V was pared by 3 bases and J by 4 bases, with 9 bases between. The CDR3: CASSMTGTYGYTF. The CDR3 coding sequence is TGTGCCAGTAGTATGACGGGAACCTATGGCTACACCTTC.

The chain couples TRBV6-6 to TRBJ2-7; 7 positions agree with TRBD1. Germline trimming cut 6 bases from V and 1 base from J; bases unmatched to any gene: 6. Germline V CDR1 and CDR2: MNHNY, SVGAGI (reference sequence). The CDR3 runs to 14 residues. CDR3 sequence (DNA): TGTGCCAGCAGGACGGACAGGCCATCCTACGAGCAGTACTTC. Translated: CASRTDRPSYEQYF.

The J gene is TRBJ2-5, the V gene TRBV9; 10 bases are a match to TRBD2. V dropped 0 bases and J dropped 2; count of bases not matched to a gene: 4. This CDR3 contains 16 residues. In germline, CDR1 is SGDLS, CDR2 YYNGEE. Here the CDR3 reads CASSVGLAGVQETQYF. CDR3 DNA: TGTGCCAGCAGCGTAGGGCTAGCGGGGGTTCAAGAGACCCAGTACTTC.